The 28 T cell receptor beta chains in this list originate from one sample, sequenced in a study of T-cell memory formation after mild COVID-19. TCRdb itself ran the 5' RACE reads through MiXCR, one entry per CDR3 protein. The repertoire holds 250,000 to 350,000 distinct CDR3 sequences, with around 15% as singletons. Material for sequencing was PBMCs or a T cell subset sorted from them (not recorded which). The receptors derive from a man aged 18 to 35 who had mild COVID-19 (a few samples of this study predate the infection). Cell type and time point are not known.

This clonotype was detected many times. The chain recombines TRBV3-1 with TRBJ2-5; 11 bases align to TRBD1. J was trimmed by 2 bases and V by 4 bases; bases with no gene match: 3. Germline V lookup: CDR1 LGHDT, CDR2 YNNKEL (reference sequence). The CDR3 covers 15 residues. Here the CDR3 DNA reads TGTGCCAGCAGCCCTAGGGACAGGGGGCAAGAGACCCAGTACTTC. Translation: CASSPRDRGQETQYF.

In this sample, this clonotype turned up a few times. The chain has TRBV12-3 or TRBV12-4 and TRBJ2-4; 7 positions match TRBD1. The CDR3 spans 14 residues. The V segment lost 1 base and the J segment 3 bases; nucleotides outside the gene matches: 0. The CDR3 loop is CASSLGQGKNIQYF. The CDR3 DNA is TGTGCCAGCAGTTTAGGACAGGGCAAAAACATTCAGTACTTC.

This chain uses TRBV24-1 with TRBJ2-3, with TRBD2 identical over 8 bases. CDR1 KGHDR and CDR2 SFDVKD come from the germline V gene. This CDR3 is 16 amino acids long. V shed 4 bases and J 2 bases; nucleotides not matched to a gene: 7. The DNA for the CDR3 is TGTGCCACCAGTGAAGAACGAGCGGGGGCCACAGATACGCAGTATTTT. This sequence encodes CATSEERAGATDTQYF.

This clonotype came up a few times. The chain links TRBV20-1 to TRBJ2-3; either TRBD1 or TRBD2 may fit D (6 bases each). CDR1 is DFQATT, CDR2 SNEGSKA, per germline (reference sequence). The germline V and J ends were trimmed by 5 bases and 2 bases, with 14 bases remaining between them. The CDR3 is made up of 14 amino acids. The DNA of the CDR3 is TGCAGTGCTCTATCCCCGGGGGCCACAGATACGCAGTATTTT. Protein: CSALSPGATDTQYF.

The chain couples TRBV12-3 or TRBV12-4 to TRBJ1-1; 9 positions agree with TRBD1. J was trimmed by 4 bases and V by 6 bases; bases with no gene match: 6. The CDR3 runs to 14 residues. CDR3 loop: CASSLTGGRTEAFF. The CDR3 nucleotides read TGTGCCAGCAGCCTGACAGGGGGACGCACTGAAGCTTTCTTT.

As DNA, the CDR3 is TGTGCCAGCAGCCCCATGGGTAACTATGGCTACACCTTC. The encoded protein is CASSPMGNYGYTF. The chain is built from TRBV27 and TRBJ1-2, with no clear D. Germline CDR1 reads MNHEY; CDR2 reads SMNVEV (reference sequence). CDR3 size: 13 residues. V gave up 6 bases and J gave up 1 base, with 9 bases separating them.

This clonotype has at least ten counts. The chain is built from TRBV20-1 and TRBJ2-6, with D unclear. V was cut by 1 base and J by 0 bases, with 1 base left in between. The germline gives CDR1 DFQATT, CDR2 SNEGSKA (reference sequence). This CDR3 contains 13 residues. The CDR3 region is CSARVSGANVLTF. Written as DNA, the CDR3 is TGCAGTGCTAGAGTCTCTGGGGCCAACGTCCTGACTTTC.

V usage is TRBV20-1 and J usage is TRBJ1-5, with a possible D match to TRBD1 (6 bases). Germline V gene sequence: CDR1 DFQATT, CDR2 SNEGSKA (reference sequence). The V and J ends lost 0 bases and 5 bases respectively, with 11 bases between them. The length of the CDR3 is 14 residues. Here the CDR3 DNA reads TGCAGTGCTAGAGAGTTCAGGGGAGATCAGCCCCAGCATTTT. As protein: CSAREFRGDQPQHF.

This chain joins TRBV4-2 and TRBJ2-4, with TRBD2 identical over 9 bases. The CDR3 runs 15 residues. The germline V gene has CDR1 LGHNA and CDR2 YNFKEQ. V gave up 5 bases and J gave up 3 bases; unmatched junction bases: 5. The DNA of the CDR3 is TGTGCCAGCAGCTCAGCGGGGGGTTACAAAAACATTCAGTACTTC. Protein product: CASSSAGGYKNIQYF.

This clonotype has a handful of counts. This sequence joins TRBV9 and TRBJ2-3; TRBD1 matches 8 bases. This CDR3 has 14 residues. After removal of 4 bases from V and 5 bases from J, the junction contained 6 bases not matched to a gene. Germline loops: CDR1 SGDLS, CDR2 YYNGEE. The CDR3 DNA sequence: TGTGCCAGCAGCTACGGACAGGGAATAGATACGCAGTATTTT. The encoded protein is CASSYGQGIDTQYF.

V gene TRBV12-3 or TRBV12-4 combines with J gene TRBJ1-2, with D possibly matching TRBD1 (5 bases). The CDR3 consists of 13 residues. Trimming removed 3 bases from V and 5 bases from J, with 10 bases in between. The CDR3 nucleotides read TGTGCCAGCAGTTTCCCAGGGTGGTATGGCTACACCTTC. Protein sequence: CASSFPGWYGYTF.

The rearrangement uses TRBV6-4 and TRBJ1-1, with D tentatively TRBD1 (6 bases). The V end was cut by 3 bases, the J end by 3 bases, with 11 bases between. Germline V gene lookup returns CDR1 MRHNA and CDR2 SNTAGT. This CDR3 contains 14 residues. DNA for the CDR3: TGTGCCAGCAGTGAAGGGGGGGAGGACACTGAAGCTTTCTTT. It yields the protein CASSEGGEDTEAFF.

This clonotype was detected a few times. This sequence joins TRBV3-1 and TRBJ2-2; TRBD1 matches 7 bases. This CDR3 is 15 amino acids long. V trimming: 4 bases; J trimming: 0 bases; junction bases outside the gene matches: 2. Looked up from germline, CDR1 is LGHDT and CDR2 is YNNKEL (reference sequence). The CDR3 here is CASSPGGPNTGELFF. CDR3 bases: TGTGCCAGCAGCCCAGGGGGTCCGAACACCGGGGAGCTGTTTTTT. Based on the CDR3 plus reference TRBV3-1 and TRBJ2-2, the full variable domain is DTAVSQTPKYLVTQMGNDKSIKCEQNLGHDTMYWYKQDSKKFLKIMFSYNNKELIINETVPNRFSPKSPDKAHLNLHINSLELGDSAVYFCASSPGGPNTGELFFGEGSRLTVL.

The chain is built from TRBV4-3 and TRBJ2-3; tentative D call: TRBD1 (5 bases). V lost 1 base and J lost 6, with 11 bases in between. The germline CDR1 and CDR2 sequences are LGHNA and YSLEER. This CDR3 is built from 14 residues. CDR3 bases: TGCGCCAGCAGCCAAGCGCCAGGGATGGATACGCAGTATTTT. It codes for CASSQAPGMDTQYF.

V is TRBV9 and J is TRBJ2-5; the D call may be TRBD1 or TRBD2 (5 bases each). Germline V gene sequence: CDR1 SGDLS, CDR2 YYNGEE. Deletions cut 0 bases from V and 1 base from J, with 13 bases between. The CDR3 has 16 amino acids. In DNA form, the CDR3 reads TGTGCCAGCAGCGTAGGGAGAGGGGAAATCCAAGAGACCCAGTACTTC. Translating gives CASSVGRGEIQETQYF.

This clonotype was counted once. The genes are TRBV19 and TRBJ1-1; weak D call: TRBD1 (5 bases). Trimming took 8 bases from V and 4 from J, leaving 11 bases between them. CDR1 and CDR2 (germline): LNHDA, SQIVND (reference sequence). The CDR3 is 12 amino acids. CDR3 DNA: TGTGCCAGTCGGCCTCAGGGCACTGAAGCTTTCTTT. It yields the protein CASRPQGTEAFF.

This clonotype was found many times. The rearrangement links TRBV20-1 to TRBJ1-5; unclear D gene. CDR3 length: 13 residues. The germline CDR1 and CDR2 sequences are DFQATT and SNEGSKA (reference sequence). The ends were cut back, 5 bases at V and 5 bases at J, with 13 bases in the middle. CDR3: CSAPVGEHQPQHF. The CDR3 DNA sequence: TGCAGTGCTCCGGTTGGGGAACATCAGCCCCAGCATTTT.

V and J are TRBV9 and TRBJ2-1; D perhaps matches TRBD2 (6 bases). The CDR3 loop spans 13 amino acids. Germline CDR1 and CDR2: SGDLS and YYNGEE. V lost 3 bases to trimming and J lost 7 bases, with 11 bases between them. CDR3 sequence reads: CASSGQLANEQFF. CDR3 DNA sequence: TGTGCCAGCAGCGGCCAACTAGCAAATGAGCAGTTCTTC.

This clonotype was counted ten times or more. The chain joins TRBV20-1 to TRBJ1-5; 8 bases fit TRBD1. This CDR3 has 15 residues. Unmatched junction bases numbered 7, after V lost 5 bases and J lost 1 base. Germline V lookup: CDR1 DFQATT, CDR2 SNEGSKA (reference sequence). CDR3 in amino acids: CSAAGQGRSNQPQHF. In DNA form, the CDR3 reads TGCAGTGCTGCTGGACAGGGTAGGAGCAATCAGCCCCAGCATTTT.

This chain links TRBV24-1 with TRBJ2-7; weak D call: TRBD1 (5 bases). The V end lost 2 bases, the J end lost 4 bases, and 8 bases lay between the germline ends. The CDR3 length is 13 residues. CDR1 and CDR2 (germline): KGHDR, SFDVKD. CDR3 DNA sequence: TGTGCCACCAGTGATTCCAAGGGGTACGAGCAGTACTTC. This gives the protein CATSDSKGYEQYF.

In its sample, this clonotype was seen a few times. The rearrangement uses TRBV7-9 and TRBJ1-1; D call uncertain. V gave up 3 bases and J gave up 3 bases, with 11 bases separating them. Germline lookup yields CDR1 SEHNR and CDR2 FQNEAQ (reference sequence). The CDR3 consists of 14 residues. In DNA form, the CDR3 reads TGTGCCAGCAGCTTGCCGGGAGGGTACACTGAAGCTTTCTTT. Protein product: CASSLPGGYTEAFF.

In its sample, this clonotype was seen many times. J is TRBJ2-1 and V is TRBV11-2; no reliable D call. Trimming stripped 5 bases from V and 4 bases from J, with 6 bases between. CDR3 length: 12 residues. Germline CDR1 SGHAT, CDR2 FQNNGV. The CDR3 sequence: CASSKEYNEQFF. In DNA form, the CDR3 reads TGTGCCAGCAGCAAAGAATACAATGAGCAGTTCTTC.

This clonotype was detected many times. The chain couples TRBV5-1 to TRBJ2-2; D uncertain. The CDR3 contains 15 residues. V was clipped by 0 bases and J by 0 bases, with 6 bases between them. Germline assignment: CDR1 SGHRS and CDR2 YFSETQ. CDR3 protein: CASSLGIANTGELFF. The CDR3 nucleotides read TGCGCCAGCAGCTTGGGAATCGCGAACACCGGGGAGCTGTTTTTT.

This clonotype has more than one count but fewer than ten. CDR3 sequence reads: CASSSGRGRSIEQYF. CDR3 bases: TGTGCCAGCAGTTCGGGCCGAGGACGGTCTATCGAGCAGTACTTC. The gene calls are TRBV6-6 and TRBJ2-7; no reliable D call. V dropped 4 bases and J dropped 6 bases, with 19 bases sitting between them. CDR1 MNHNY and CDR2 SVGAGI come from the germline V gene (reference sequence). The CDR3 has 15 amino acids.

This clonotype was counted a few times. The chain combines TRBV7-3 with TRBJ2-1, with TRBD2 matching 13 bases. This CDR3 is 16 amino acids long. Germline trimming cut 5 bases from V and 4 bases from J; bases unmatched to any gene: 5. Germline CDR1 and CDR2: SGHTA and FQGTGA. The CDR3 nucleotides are TGTGCCAGCAGCGCCCTACTAGCGGGGGGGTACAATGAGCAGTTCTTC. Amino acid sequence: CASSALLAGGYNEQFF.

The CDR3 DNA reads as TGTGCCACCAGCAGGAGCGGACAGGGCCTCGAGCAGTACTTC. Amino acids: CATSRSGQGLEQYF. This rearrangement joins TRBV15 to TRBJ2-7; 8 nucleotides align to TRBD1. Germline assignment: CDR1 LNHNV and CDR2 YYDKDF (reference sequence). Trimming removed 3 bases from V and 6 bases from J; junction bases left unmatched: 7. CDR3 length equals 14 residues.

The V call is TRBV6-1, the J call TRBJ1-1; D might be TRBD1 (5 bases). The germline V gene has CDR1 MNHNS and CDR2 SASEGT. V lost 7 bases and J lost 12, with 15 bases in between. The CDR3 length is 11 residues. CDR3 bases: TGTGCCAGCATTTTCCTCGGGGGAACTTTCTTT. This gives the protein CASIFLGGTFF.

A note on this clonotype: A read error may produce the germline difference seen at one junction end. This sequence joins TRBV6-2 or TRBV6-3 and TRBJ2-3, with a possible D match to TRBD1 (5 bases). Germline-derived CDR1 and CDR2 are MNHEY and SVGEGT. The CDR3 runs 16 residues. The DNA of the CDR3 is TGTGCCAGCAGTTACTCGATTGGACCGAGAAGGGGTACGAAGTATTTT. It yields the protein CASSYSIGPRRGTKYF.